This is a list of T cell receptor beta chains from one sample in a study of T cell changes during pregnancy in multiple sclerosis. Clones were read by immunoSEQ multiplex PCR, and TCRdb kept only the in-frame ones, dropping some. The data contain about 60,000 clones, roughly nine tenths of them singletons. The material was CD4+ T cells from peripheral blood mononuclear cells, obtained in the first trimester of pregnancy. Every receptor here comes from a female donor with multiple sclerosis, enrolled in a pregnancy study. Both conserved end residues are part of each CDR3. D genes are given only for firm matches. Rows give clone size only sometimes, using once, few, many, or a class for an expanded clone.

>TRBV14|.|TRBJ1-6|.
CASSQDVPQKGYNSPLHF
TGTGCCAGCAGCCAAGATGTGCCGCAAAAGGGGTATAATTCACCCCTCCACTTT
>TRBV5-1|.|TRBJ1-3|.
CASSLEGSSSGNTIYF
TGCGCCAGCAGCTTGGAGGGGTCGAGCTCTGGAAACACCATATATTTT
>TRBV7-3|.|TRBJ2-1|TRBD1
CASSWPGQGNNEQFF
TGTGCCAGCAGCTGGCCGGGACAGGGGAACAATGAGCAGTTCTTC
>TRBV6-6|.|TRBJ1-5|TRBD1
CASQTPGTGGGQPQHF
TGTGCCAGCCAAACCCCCGGGACAGGGGGCGGGCAGCCCCAGCATTTT
>TRBV4-2|.|TRBJ2-3|TRBD1
CASSQYGGGTGHTDTQYF
TGTGCCAGCAGCCAATACGGCGGCGGGACAGGGCACACAGATACGCAGTATTTT
>TRBV27|.|TRBJ1-6|.
CASSLFRPTAGNSPLHF
TGTGCCAGCAGTTTATTCCGCCCGACAGCGGGAAATTCACCCCTCCACTTT
>TRBV7-3|few|TRBJ1-1|TRBD1
CASSSTGGPGTEAFF
TGTGCCAGCAGCTCGACAGGGGGCCCGGGCACTGAAGCTTTCTTT
>TRBV28|.|TRBJ1-1|.
CASRSPNTEAFF
TGTGCCAGCAGGAGTCCAAACACTGAAGCTTTCTTT
>TRBV9|.|TRBJ1-2|TRBD1
CASSVVQGSYTF
TGTGCCAGCAGCGTAGTACAGGGGAGCTACACCTTC
>TRBV19|once|TRBJ1-1|.
CASSIDLRQVEAFF
TGTGCCAGTAGTATAGATCTCCGACAGGTTGAAGCTTTCTTT
>TRBV6-5|.|TRBJ2-2|.
CASSQLDSYTGELFF
TGTGCCAGCAGCCAACTCGACTCCTACACCGGGGAGCTGTTTTTT